This T cell receptor (beta chain) is drawn from a study of T cells in Graves' hyperthyroidism and ophthalmopathy. V lost 2 bases and J lost 5, with 16 bases in between. There are 14 residues in the CDR3. Germline assignment: CDR1 SQVTM and CDR2 ANQGSEA. There were TCR beta CDR3 regions amplified from RNA transcripts. During a first-round RT-PCR of the TCR CDR3, the HTBI primer set was used. TCRdb re-analysed the multiplex PCR reads in MiXCR, keeping a single row per CDR3 protein. This table has roughly 530,000 distinct CDR3 sequences, under 20% appearing once. This clonotype was observed a few times. The clonotype originates from a woman younger than 35 with Graves' ophthalmopathy. The chain has TRBV29-1 and TRBJ2-7; D possibly corresponds to TRBD2 (5 bases). The specimen was blood. The CDR3 DNA sequence: TGCAGCGTTGAATCTCTCCGGGATAGGGACGAGCAGTACTTC. This translates into CSVESLRDRDEQYF.